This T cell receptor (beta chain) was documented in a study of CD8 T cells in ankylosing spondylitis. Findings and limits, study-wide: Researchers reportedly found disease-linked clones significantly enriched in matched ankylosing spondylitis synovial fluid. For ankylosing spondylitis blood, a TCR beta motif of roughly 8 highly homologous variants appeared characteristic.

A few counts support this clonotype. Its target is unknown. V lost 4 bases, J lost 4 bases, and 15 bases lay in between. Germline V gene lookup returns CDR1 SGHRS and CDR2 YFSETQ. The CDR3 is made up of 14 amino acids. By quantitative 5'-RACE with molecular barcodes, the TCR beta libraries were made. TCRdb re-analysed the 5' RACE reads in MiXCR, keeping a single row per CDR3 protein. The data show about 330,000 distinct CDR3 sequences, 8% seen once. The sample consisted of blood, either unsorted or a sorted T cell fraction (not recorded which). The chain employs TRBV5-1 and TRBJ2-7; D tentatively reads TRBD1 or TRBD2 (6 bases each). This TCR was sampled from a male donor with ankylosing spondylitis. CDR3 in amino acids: CASSPKEGGYEQYF. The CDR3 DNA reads TGCGCCAGCAGCCCAAAGGAGGGGGGTTACGAGCAGTACTTC.